Here is one T cell receptor beta chain with its context. Using a J-beta primer mix together with a sample-barcoded 5' primer, a second PCR was run for about 6 to 11 cycles. TCRdb reanalysed the 5' RACE reads using MiXCR and keeps one entry per CDR3 protein. The sample consists of 1.5 million to 2 million distinct CDR3 sequences, 49% of them appearing once. The CDR3 contains 16 residues. Per germline, CDR1 KGHSH and CDR2 LQKENI. Trimming cost V 3 bases and J 5 bases, with 19 bases left between them. The sample belongs to a study of blood T cells in healthy people across ages. The clonotype originates from a middle-aged woman in good health. The sample taken for sequencing was blood. The V gene is TRBV18, the J gene TRBJ1-1; maybe TRBD1 (6 bases). CDR3 bases: TGTGCCAGCTCACCGCAAACTCAAGGGGGACTGACTGAAGCTTTCTTT. Protein: CASSPQTQGGLTEAFF. The complete variable domain, with remaining parts taken from reference TRBV18 and TRBJ1-1, reads NAGVMQNPRHLVRRRGQEARLRCSPMKGHSHVYWYRQLPEEGLKFMVYLQKENIIDESGMPKERFSAEFPKEGPSILRIQQVVRGDSAAYFCASSPQTQGGLTEAFFGQGTRLTVV.